This T cell receptor beta chain was obtained from a study of blood T cell repertoires in COVID-19. Study context: Italy, Spain and the United States were the sources of the convalescent and acute COVID-19 samples.

CDR1 is SGHNT and CDR2 is YYREEE in the germline V gene (reference sequence). CDR3 length equals 13 residues. V was trimmed by 4 bases and J by 2 bases, leaving 9 bases between them. As processed by the authors: The authors estimated nucleated cell counts from reference gene primer amplification. Some clones are missing from TCRdb's copy, which holds only in-frame ones; the method was immunoSEQ multiplex PCR. The DNA was the basis for D and trimming; V, J and clone size are from that table. Of hundreds of thousands of clones listed, approximately 83% are singletons. The sequence was obtained from a woman aged 25 to 39 who had recovered from COVID-19. The rearrangement links TRBV5-4 to TRBJ2-5, with D possibly matching TRBD1 (6 bases). Sequencing input: peripheral blood. CDR3 sequence (DNA): TGTGCCAGCAGCGGCGGACAGCAAGAGACCCAGTACTTC. Translation gives CASSGGQQETQYF.